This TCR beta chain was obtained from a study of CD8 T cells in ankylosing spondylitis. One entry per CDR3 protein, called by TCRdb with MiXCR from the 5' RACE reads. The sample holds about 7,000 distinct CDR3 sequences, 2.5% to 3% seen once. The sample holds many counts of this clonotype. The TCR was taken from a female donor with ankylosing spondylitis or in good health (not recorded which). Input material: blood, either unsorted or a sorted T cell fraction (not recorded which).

DNA of the CDR3: TGTGCCAGCAGCGCCAACCCCAGCCCGCCCGCGAACACCGGGGAGCTGTTTTTT. This gives the protein CASSANPSPPANTGELFF. This chain links TRBV9 with TRBJ2-2; the D is unclear. The CDR3 sequence is 18 residues long. The germline V gene has CDR1 SGDLS and CDR2 YYNGEE. Trimming took off 3 bases at V and 0 bases at J, with 18 bases between the two ends. The full variable domain, its missing parts supplied by reference TRBV9 and TRBJ2-2, is DSGVTQTPKHLITATGQRVTLRCSPRSGDLSVYWYQQSLDQGLQFLIQYYNGEERAKGNILERFSAQQFPDLHSELNLSSLELGDSALYFCASSANPSPPANTGELFFGEGSRLTVL.